This passage covers 20 T cell receptor beta chains from one sample sequenced in a study of T cells in Graves' hyperthyroidism and ophthalmopathy. Amplification targeted TCR beta CDR3 regions from RNA transcripts. A set of HTBI primers served as the primers for a first-round RT-PCR of the TCR CDR3. MiXCR, applied by TCRdb to the multiplex PCR reads, yields one record per CDR3 protein. The sample yields about 500,000 distinct CDR3 sequences, approximately 15% seen once. Sequences were obtained from blood. The receptor source for this set is a young woman with Graves' hyperthyroidism.

This clonotype was detected ten times or more. The genes are TRBV19 and TRBJ1-1, with 7 nucleotides matching TRBD1. The ends lost 9 bases at V and 5 bases at J; junction bases unmatched: 15. The V gene's germline CDR1 is LNHDA and CDR2 SQIVND (reference sequence). The CDR3 is 15 residues long. The CDR3 DNA sequence: TGTGCCAGCGCGGAACCGGGACAGCCCGAGACTGAAGCTTTCTTT. Its protein is CASAEPGQPETEAFF.

This chain joins TRBV6-1 and TRBJ2-3; 7 bases are shared with TRBD1. Germline trimming cut 7 bases from V and 2 bases from J; bases unmatched to any gene: 6. The CDR3 loop spans 14 amino acids. In germline, CDR1 is MNHNS, CDR2 SASEGT. The CDR3 loop reads CASTMTGITDTQYF. In nucleotides, the CDR3 is TGTGCCAGCACCATGACAGGGATCACAGATACGCAGTATTTT.

Of note for this clonotype: This may be a read error: a much more frequent sequence differs by one nucleotide. V and J are TRBV20-1 and TRBJ2-1, with 7 positions matching TRBD2. In germline, CDR1 is DFQATT, CDR2 SNEGSKA (reference sequence). The CDR3 length is 13 residues. The CDR3 sequence is CSAPDREGDDQFF. The CDR3 DNA reads as TGCAGTGCTCCGGATAGGGAGGGAGATGATCAGTTCTTC.

Notes on this clonotype: The missing conserved phenylalanine or tryptophan at the end of this CDR3 makes a read error likely. This chain uses TRBV30 with TRBJ2-7; D gene unclear. The germline gives CDR1 GTSNPN, CDR2 SVGIG (reference sequence). The V end lost 0 bases, the J end lost 2 bases, and 5 bases lay between the germline ends. The CDR3 has 12 residues. The CDR3 loop reads CAWSVQTYEQYL. The CDR3 DNA is TGTGCCTGGAGTGTACAGACCTACGAGCAGTACCTC.

The table lists this clonotype with many counts. The V gene is TRBV6-1, the J gene TRBJ1-2; no definite D call. The V gene lost 6 bases and the J gene lost 4 bases, with 9 bases spanning the gap. Germline lookup yields CDR1 MNHNS and CDR2 SASEGT. The CDR3 runs to 12 residues. The CDR3 DNA reads as TGTGCCAGCAGCCCCTTAGGCTATGGCTACACCTTC. Translation: CASSPLGYGYTF.

This clonotype has ten or more counts. The CDR3 DNA sequence: TGCAGTGCAGCGGGATCTGCCTACAATGAGCAGTTCTTC. Encoded protein: CSAAGSAYNEQFF. This chain links TRBV20-1 with TRBJ2-1, with 7 bases that match TRBD2. CDR1 is DFQATT and CDR2 is SNEGSKA in the germline V gene (reference sequence). The V and J ends lost 6 bases and 2 bases, in that order; junction bases with no gene match: 4. The CDR3 contains 13 residues.

This clonotype was observed a handful of times. This chain uses TRBV11-3 with TRBJ2-3, with D maybe TRBD2 (6 bases). The germline gives CDR1 SGHNT, CDR2 YENEEA. V was clipped by 3 bases and J by 1 base, with 17 bases between them. The CDR3 runs 17 residues. CDR3 nucleotide sequence: TGTGCCAGCAGCTTTGAGCTGTCCGGAGGGGGCACAGATACGCAGTATTTT. Its protein product is CASSFELSGGGTDTQYF.

At least ten counts were recorded for this clonotype. V gene TRBV24-1 combines with J gene TRBJ2-5, with 7 nucleotides matching TRBD1. CDR1 is KGHDR, CDR2 SFDVKD, per germline. The V and J ends lost 2 bases and 1 base, in that order; junction bases with no gene match: 0. The CDR3 is made up of 14 amino acids. This CDR3 reads CATSDWDSQETQYF. The DNA for the CDR3 is TGTGCCACCAGTGATTGGGACAGCCAAGAGACCCAGTACTTC.

This clonotype was seen many times. The rearrangement uses TRBV13 and TRBJ2-5; maybe TRBD2 (5 bases). Looked up from germline, CDR1 is PRHDT and CDR2 is FYEKMQ (reference sequence). CDR3 length: 13 amino acids. V was shortened by 5 bases and J by 4 bases, with 11 bases between the two germline ends. CDR3 amino acids: CASSKTRLETQYF. The DNA for the CDR3 is TGTGCCAGCAGCAAAACTAGATTAGAGACCCAGTACTTC.

This clonotype was found many times. This chain connects TRBV7-9 to TRBJ2-3, with 7 positions matching TRBD2. Per the germline V gene, CDR1 is SEHNR and CDR2 is FQNEAQ (reference sequence). V gave up 1 base and J gave up 2 bases; unmatched junction bases: 3. The CDR3 has 15 residues. The CDR3 nucleotides read TGTGCCAGCAGCTTAGTAGCGGGTACCACAGATACGCAGTATTTT. Protein: CASSLVAGTTDTQYF.

The CDR3 loop reads CASSSELGLTYEQYF. CDR3 nucleotides: TGTGCCAGCAGTTCGGAACTAGGCCTCACCTACGAGCAGTACTTC. This chain links TRBV6-5 with TRBJ2-7; D might be TRBD2 (5 bases). CDR1 MNHEY and CDR2 SVGAGI come from the germline V gene. V gave up 4 bases and J gave up 2 bases, with 15 bases separating them. The CDR3 spans 15 residues.

V is TRBV3-1 and J is TRBJ2-3; TRBD2 agrees at 9 bases. In germline, CDR1 is LGHDT, CDR2 YNNKEL (reference sequence). The CDR3 consists of 14 residues. Unmatched junction bases numbered 1, after V lost 2 bases and J lost 4 bases. CDR3 amino acids: CASSQRLAADTQYF. CDR3 in DNA: TGTGCCAGCAGCCAACGACTAGCGGCAGATACGCAGTATTTT.

The rearrangement uses TRBV10-2 and TRBJ2-3; maybe TRBD2 (5 bases). The ends were cut back, 2 bases at V and 1 base at J, with 19 bases in the middle. The CDR3 consists of 18 residues. Germline-derived CDR1 and CDR2 are WSHSY and SAAADI. In DNA form, the CDR3 reads TGCGCCAGCAGTGAGCCTATTGTCAGGAGGACGGGCACAGATACGCAGTATTTT. It yields the protein CASSEPIVRRTGTDTQYF.

This clonotype was seen more than once but under ten times. A much larger clone lies one base from this, so it may be a read error. The CDR3 DNA sequence: TGTGCCAGCAGTTTCCGGGACAACAATCAGCCCCAGCATTTT. Translated, it gives CASSFRDNNQPQHF. V is TRBV12-3 or TRBV12-4 and J is TRBJ1-5; D might be TRBD1 (6 bases). CDR3 length: 14 amino acids. Trimming took 3 bases from V and 3 from J, leaving 9 bases between them.

This clonotype has at least ten counts. The chain is built from TRBV20-1 and TRBJ2-2, with D tentatively TRBD1 (6 bases). Germline V gene data show CDR1 as DFQATT and CDR2 as SNEGSKA (reference sequence). The CDR3 has 14 residues. The ends were cut back, 6 bases at V and 6 bases at J, with 17 bases in the middle. The CDR3 DNA sequence: TGCAGTGCCCCACCCAGGGGCTGGGCCGGGGAGCTGTTTTTT. Its protein product is CSAPPRGWAGELFF.

This clonotype was found many times. The rearrangement links TRBV2 to TRBJ1-1; D unresolved. The V gene lost 4 bases and the J gene lost 3 bases, with 9 bases spanning the gap. The CDR3 spans 13 residues. CDR1 SNHLY and CDR2 FYNNEI come from the germline V gene. CDR3 in amino acids: CASSARLDTEAFF. CDR3 in DNA: TGTGCCAGCAGTGCGAGATTGGACACTGAAGCTTTCTTT.

The CDR3: CASSDLRGIYNEQFF. The DNA of the CDR3 is TGCGCCAGCAGTGATCTCCGGGGGATCTACAATGAGCAGTTCTTC. The genes are TRBV10-2 and TRBJ2-1; tentatively, D is TRBD2 (6 bases). The CDR3 totals 15 residues. With 3 bases removed from V and 3 bases from J, the gap between germline ends came to 12 bases. CDR1 is WSHSY, CDR2 SAAADI, per germline.

This chain uses TRBV25-1 with TRBJ2-7; 7 bases are a match to TRBD2. CDR3 length equals 16 residues. The V and J ends lost 3 bases and 2 bases, in that order; junction bases with no gene match: 10. CDR1 is MGHDK, CDR2 SYGVNS, per germline. CDR3 DNA: TGTGCCAGCAGTGAGGGGACTATTTATAACACCTACGAGCAGTACTTC. As protein: CASSEGTIYNTYEQYF.

A note on this clonotype: A read error is possible here, since a much larger clone lies one base away. This CDR3 fails to terminate in the conserved phenylalanine or tryptophan, so it likely reflects a read error. The V call is TRBV27, the J call TRBJ2-7; 7 bases are shared with TRBD2. CDR1 MNHEY and CDR2 SMNVEV come from the germline V gene (reference sequence). The CDR3 has 15 amino acids. J lost 2 bases, V lost 6 bases, and 10 bases had no gene match. CDR3 sequence: CASRLASGTTYEQYL. The CDR3 bases are TGTGCCAGCAGACTCGCGAGTGGGACTACCTACGAGCAGTACCTC.

This clonotype has a count of ten or more. The rearrangement uses TRBV29-1 and TRBJ1-1; D not certain. The CDR3 covers 12 residues. Trimming removed 4 bases at V and 4 bases at J, with 10 bases between. CDR1 SQVTM and CDR2 ANQGSEA come from the germline V gene. The CDR3 DNA reads TGCAGCGTTGGTGAAGGGCTCACTGAAGCTTTCTTT. Translated: CSVGEGLTEAFF.